This T cell receptor (beta chain) was identified in a study of T cell responses to AZD1222 COVID-19 vaccine. Whole-study findings and limits: The donor group comprised mostly white British people and more females; the analysis possibly underestimated clonal diversity.

Method: immunoSEQ multiplex PCR; TCRdb's copy keeps in-frame clones and lacks some. The data contain approximately 110,000 clones, more than 70% of them singletons. For this clone: Its specificity is not known. The junction and the germline gene differ at one end; a read error may be behind it.

The CDR3 runs 14 residues. Germline CDR1 is MNHEY and CDR2 is SVGEGT. J is TRBJ2-1 and V is TRBV6-2 or TRBV6-3; D gene uncertain. This sequence originates from an adult who received the AZD1222 COVID-19 vaccine. The sample consisted of peripheral blood, taken 28 days after the second AZD1222 dose. Here the CDR3 reads CATSWGGAYNEQFF. CDR3 DNA sequence: TGTGCCACCAGTTGGGGTGGGGCCTACAATGAGCAGTTCTTC.